This note documents a single T cell receptor (beta chain) sequence. These data come from a study of T cell changes during pregnancy in multiple sclerosis. Germline CDR1 is LGHNA and CDR2 is YNFKEQ. Deletions cut 0 bases from V and 5 bases from J, with 11 bases between. This CDR3 has 15 residues. Assay used: immunoSEQ multiplex PCR; TCRdb lists only in-frame clones, some missing. This table holds about 79,000 clones, around 90% found once. This sequence was found in a female donor with multiple sclerosis, enrolled in a pregnancy study. The sequenced sample was CD4+ T cells from peripheral blood mononuclear cells, obtained in the second trimester of pregnancy. This sequence joins TRBV4-2 and TRBJ1-5, with D perhaps matching TRBD1 (6 bases). The CDR3 DNA sequence: TGTGCCAGCAGCCAAGACAGGGGTACGGATCAGCCCCAGCATTTT. This codes for CASSQDRGTDQPQHF.